This TCR beta chain was identified during a study of metastatic and nonmetastatic thyroid tumors. Germline V gives CDR1 MNHEY, CDR2 SVGEGT. The J segment lost 1 base and the V segment lost 2 bases, leaving 5 bases of the junction unmatched. The CDR3 spans 15 residues. Patients underwent thyroid surgery, and none had received any treatment before it. Sample share makes this clone large (0.1 to 1%). Its antigen is still unknown. Study results and limitations: The reported finding was significantly higher TCR beta diversity in malignant thyroid tumors relative to benign nodules, in blood and tumor.

MiXCR re-clonotyped the PCR reads for TCRdb. Altogether some 10,000 clones are present, roughly 28% being singletons, with the ten largest covering around 9.5%. Sequencing was carried out using tumor tissue. V is TRBV6-2 or TRBV6-3 and J is TRBJ2-7, with 7 bases lining up with TRBD1. This sequence was found in a female donor with papillary thyroid cancer or a benign thyroid nodule (not recorded which). Some clones in this sample may be carry-over from other donors' samples. The CDR3 bases are TGTGCCAGCAGTTACATGGACAGGTCGTCCTACGAGCAGTACTTC. Residues: CASSYMDRSSYEQYF.